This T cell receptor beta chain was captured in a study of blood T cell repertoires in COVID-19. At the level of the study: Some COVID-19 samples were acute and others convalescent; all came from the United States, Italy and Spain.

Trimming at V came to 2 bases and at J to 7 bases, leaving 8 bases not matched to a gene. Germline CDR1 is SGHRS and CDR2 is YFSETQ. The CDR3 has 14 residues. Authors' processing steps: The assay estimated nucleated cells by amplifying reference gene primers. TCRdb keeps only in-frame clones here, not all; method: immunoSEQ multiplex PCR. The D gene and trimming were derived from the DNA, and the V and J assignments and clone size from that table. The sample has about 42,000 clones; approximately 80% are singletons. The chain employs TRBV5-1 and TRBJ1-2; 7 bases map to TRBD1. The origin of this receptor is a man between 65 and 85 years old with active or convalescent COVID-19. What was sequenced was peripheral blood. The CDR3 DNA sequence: TGCGCCAGCAGCTTTACAGGGGACCAGGGTGGCTACACCTTC. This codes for CASSFTGDQGGYTF.